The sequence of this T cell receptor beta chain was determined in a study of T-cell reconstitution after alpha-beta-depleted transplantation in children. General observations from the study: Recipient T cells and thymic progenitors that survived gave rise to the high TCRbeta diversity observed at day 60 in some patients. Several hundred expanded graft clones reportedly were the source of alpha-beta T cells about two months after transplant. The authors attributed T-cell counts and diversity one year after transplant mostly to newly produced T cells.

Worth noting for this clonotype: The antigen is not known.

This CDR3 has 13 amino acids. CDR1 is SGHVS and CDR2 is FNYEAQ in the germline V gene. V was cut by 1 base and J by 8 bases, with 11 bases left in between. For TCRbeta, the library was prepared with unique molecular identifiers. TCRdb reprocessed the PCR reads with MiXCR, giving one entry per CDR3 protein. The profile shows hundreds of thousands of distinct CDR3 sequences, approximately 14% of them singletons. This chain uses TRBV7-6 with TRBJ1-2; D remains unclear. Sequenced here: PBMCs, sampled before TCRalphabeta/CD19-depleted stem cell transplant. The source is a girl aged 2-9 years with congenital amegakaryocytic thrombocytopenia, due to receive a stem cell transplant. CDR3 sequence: CASSLDSLRGYTF. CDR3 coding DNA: TGTGCCAGCAGCTTAGACTCCTTGAGGGGCTACACCTTC. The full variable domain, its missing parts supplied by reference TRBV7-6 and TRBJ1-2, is GAGVSQSPRYKVTKRGQDVALRCDPISGHVSLYWYRQALGQGPEFLTYFNYEAQQDKSGLPNDRFSAERPEGSISTLTIQRTEQRDSAMYRCASSLDSLRGYTFGSGTRLTVV.